This T cell receptor (beta chain) was recorded in a study of neoadjuvant anti-PD-1 for oral cavity cancer. The overall study: Non-progressing patients received a fourth nivolumab dose near day 43, then surgery on days 50-56.

Profiling relied on immunoSEQ multiplex PCR, and the TCRdb table lists in-frame clones only, not all of them. Among some 12,000 clones, about 61% were seen once, and the ten largest hold about 6.8%. There are 11 residues in the CDR3. Deletions cut 5 bases from V and 8 bases from J, with 9 bases between. The V gene's germline CDR1 is SGHTA and CDR2 FQGNSA. The source material was tumor tissue, sampled before nivolumab (anti-PD-1) treatment. This chain joins TRBV7-2 and TRBJ1-2, with D possibly being TRBD1 (6 bases). The TCR comes from a person aged 35 to 85 with oral cavity squamous cell carcinoma. The donor label of this sample is uncertain. The CDR3 loop reads CASSNRVGYTF. The CDR3 DNA sequence: TGTGCCAGCAGCAACAGGGTCGGCTACACCTTC.